Listed below are T cell receptor beta chains from one sample, sequenced in a study of blood T cell repertoires in COVID-19. Measured with immunoSEQ multiplex PCR; TCRdb has only the in-frame clones, and not every one. The data show a few hundred thousand clones, about 88% seen once. The sequencing input was PBMCs or T cells enriched from blood (not recorded which). These receptors were obtained from a woman aged 45-60 years who had been exposed to COVID-19. The CDR3 runs from the conserved cysteine through the conserved F or W. Each record gives: CDR3 protein, CDR3 DNA, clone size, J gene, V gene, D gene. A D gene is named only where the DNA matches it firmly. Size values are once, few and many counts, or a class for expanded clones, and some rows have none.

CAWSVRVGTGDGETQYF | TGTGCCTGGAGTGTAAGGGTCGGGACAGGGGACGGGGAGACCCAGTACTTC | . | TRBJ2-5 | TRBV30 | TRBD1
CASSSSDWAGGYTF | TGCGCCAGCAGCTCTTCGGACTGGGCGGGAGGCTACACCTTC | . | TRBJ1-2 | TRBV5-1 | .
CASSFQGSYNSPLHF | TGTGCCAGCAGCTTCCAGGGCTCCTATAATTCACCCCTCCACTTT | . | TRBJ1-6 | TRBV7-2 | .
CASIPVAGAPGELFF | TGTGCCAGCATTCCGGTAGCGGGGGCTCCCGGGGAGCTGTTTTTT | . | TRBJ2-2 | TRBV27 | TRBD2
CASRGGGTEAFF | TGTGCCAGCAGAGGGGGAGGGACTGAAGCTTTCTTT | . | TRBJ1-1 | TRBV3-1/TRBV3-2 | .
CASRGQANTGELFF | TGTGCCAGCAGGGGACAGGCGAACACCGGGGAGCTGTTTTTT | . | TRBJ2-2 | TRBV25-1 | TRBD1
CAIRAGGNEQFF | TGTGCCATCAGGGCGGGGGGCAATGAGCAGTTCTTC | . | TRBJ2-1 | TRBV10-3 | TRBD2
CASSLVGGSNYGYTF | TGCGCCAGCAGCTTGGTCGGGGGAAGTAACTATGGCTACACCTTC | . | TRBJ1-2 | TRBV5-1 | .
CASRGREDTEAFF | TGTGCCAGCAGGGGCAGGGAGGACACTGAAGCTTTCTTT | . | TRBJ1-1 | TRBV6-5 | .
CASRETDNSNQPQHF | TGTGCCAGCAGGGAGACAGATAATAGCAATCAGCCCCAGCATTTT | . | TRBJ1-5 | TRBV6-4 | .
CATTREAGGYTF | TGTGCCACAACGAGAGAAGCGGGGGGCTACACCTTC | . | TRBJ1-2 | TRBV10-3 | .
CASSFEVRQGPIAGVNEQFF | TGCGCCAGCAGCTTCGAAGTACGGCAGGGGCCTATCGCAGGGGTCAATGAGCAGTTCTTC | . | TRBJ2-1 | TRBV5-1 | .
CASTGSQSTDTQYF | TGTGCCAGTACGGGGTCCCAAAGCACAGATACGCAGTATTTT | once | TRBJ2-3 | TRBV3-1/TRBV3-2 | .
CASSPGTPEAFF | TGTGCCAGCTCGCCCGGGACTCCTGAAGCTTTCTTT | . | TRBJ1-1 | TRBV18 | .
CASSPRREDYGYTF | TGTGCCAGCTCACCGCGCAGAGAGGACTATGGCTACACCTTC | . | TRBJ1-2 | TRBV18 | .
CASSFLPGLAGVQETQYF | TGTGCCAGCAGCTTCCTTCCGGGACTAGCGGGGGTCCAAGAGACCCAGTACTTC | . | TRBJ2-5 | TRBV11-2 | TRBD2
CASRPGGSQPQHF | TGTGCCAGCAGACCAGGGGGAAGTCAGCCCCAGCATTTT | . | TRBJ1-5 | TRBV28 | TRBD1
CASSLTGTHNTEAFF | TGTGCCAGCAGTTTAACAGGGACCCATAACACTGAAGCTTTCTTT | once | TRBJ1-1 | TRBV27 | .
CASSHGQKYNEQFF | TGTGCCAGCAGCCACGGACAGAAGTACAATGAGCAGTTCTTC | . | TRBJ2-1 | TRBV5-6 | .
CASRSQGAAGNTIYF | TGTGCCAGCAGGTCACAGGGGGCAGCTGGAAACACCATATATTTT | . | TRBJ1-3 | TRBV28 | TRBD1
CASSQDMTGGLGREQFF | TGTGCCAGCAGCCAAGATATGACGGGGGGGCTTGGTAGGGAGCAGTTCTTC | . | TRBJ2-1 | TRBV3-1/TRBV3-2 | TRBD2
CAWSEGTGGYGYTF | TGTGCCTGGAGTGAGGGGACAGGGGGCTATGGCTACACCTTC | . | TRBJ1-2 | TRBV30 | TRBD1
CASSYSTLNEQFF | TGCGCCAGCAGCTATTCGACACTCAATGAGCAGTTCTTC | . | TRBJ2-1 | TRBV4-3 | .
CASSIPPPGPLHF | TGTGCCAGTAGTATCCCCCCCCCAGGGCCCCTCCACTTT | . | TRBJ1-6 | TRBV19 | .
CASSPRGGETQYF | TGTGCCAGCAGCCCGCGGGGGGGGGAGACCCAGTACTTC | . | TRBJ2-5 | TRBV7-2 | TRBD2
CSVEDRASSYNEQFF | TGCAGCGTTGAAGACAGGGCCAGCTCCTACAATGAGCAGTTCTTC | . | TRBJ2-1 | TRBV29-1 | .
CASTLGTAGQPQHF | TGTGCCAGCACCTTGGGGACAGCGGGTCAGCCCCAGCATTTT | . | TRBJ1-5 | TRBV28 | TRBD1
CASSRLGGGRSPLHF | TGTGCCAGCAGCCGATTAGGAGGGGGCCGGTCACCCCTCCACTTT | few | TRBJ1-6 | TRBV3-1/TRBV3-2 | TRBD1
CASSQDNLRQVEKLFF | TGCGCCAGCAGCCAAGATAATTTGAGACAGGTTGAAAAACTGTTTTTT | . | TRBJ1-4 | TRBV4-3 | .
CASSPTGSTDTQYF | TGTGCCAGCAGCCCGACGGGTAGCACAGATACGCAGTATTTT | . | TRBJ2-3 | TRBV11-2 | .
CASSSQGGLNTEAFF | TGTGCCAGCAGCTCGCAGGGAGGGCTGAACACTGAAGCTTTCTTT | once | TRBJ1-1 | TRBV7-2 | .
CASSSDRTSGANVLTF | TGTGCCAGTAGCTCAGACAGGACCTCTGGGGCCAACGTCCTGACTTTC | . | TRBJ2-6 | TRBV19 | .
CASSVAPDRGRDTIYF | TGTGCCAGCAGCGTAGCGCCGGACAGGGGGAGAGACACCATATATTTT | . | TRBJ1-3 | TRBV9 | TRBD1